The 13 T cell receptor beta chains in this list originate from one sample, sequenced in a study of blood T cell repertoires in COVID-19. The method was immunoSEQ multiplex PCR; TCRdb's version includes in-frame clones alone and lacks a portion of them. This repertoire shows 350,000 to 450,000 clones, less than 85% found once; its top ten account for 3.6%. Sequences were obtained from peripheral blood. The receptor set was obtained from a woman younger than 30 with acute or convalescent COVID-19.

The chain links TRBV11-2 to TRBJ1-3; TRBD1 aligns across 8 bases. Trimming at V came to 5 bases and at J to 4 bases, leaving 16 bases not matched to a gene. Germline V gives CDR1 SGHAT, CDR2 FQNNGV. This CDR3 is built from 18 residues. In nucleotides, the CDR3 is TGTGCCAGCAGCGTCGGACAGGGAAACCTTTTGGTGGGAAACACCATATATTTT. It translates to CASSVGQGNLLVGNTIYF.

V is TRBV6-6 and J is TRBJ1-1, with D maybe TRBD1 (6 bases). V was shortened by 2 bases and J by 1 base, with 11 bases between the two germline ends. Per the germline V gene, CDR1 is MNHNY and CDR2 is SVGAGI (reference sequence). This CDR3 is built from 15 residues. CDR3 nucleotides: TGTGCCAGCAGTTACCTAGACAGGCGGAACACTGAAGCTTTCTTT. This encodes CASSYLDRRNTEAFF.

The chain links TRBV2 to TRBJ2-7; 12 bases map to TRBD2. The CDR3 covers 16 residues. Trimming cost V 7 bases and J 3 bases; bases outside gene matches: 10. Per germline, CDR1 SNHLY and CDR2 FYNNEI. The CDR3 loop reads CASTRLAGGLRYEQYF. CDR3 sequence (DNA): TGTGCCAGCACCCGGCTAGCGGGGGGGCTTCGCTACGAGCAGTACTTC.

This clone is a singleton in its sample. The DNA for the CDR3 is TGTGCCAGCAGCTTAAACAGGGGACGTGAGACCCAGTACTTC. Protein sequence: CASSLNRGRETQYF. V is TRBV5-5 and J is TRBJ2-5, with 7 bases aligning to TRBD1. After removal of 2 bases from V and 5 bases from J, the junction contained 6 bases not matched to a gene. The CDR3 contains 14 residues. Looked up from germline, CDR1 is SGHKS and CDR2 is YYEKEE (reference sequence).

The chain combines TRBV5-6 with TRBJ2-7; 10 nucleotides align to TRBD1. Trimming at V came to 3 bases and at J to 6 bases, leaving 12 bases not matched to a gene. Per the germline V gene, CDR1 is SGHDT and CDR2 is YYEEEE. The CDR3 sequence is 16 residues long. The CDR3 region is CASSWGTGDSDSEQYF. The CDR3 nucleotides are TGTGCCAGCAGCTGGGGGACAGGGGACTCGGATTCCGAGCAGTACTTC.

The chain's CDR3 is CASSSGTGGTYEQYF. The CDR3 DNA is TGTGCCAGCAGCTCCGGGACAGGGGGAACCTACGAGCAGTACTTC. V is TRBV5-6 and J is TRBJ2-7; 11 positions match TRBD1. CDR1 is SGHDT, CDR2 YYEEEE, per germline. There are 15 residues in the CDR3. V shed 3 bases and J 2 bases; nucleotides not matched to a gene: 4.

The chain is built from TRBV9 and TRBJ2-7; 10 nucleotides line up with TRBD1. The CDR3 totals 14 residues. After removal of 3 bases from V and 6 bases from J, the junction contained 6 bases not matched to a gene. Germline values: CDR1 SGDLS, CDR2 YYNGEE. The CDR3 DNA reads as TGTGCCAGCAGCGCTGGGGGGACAGGGGCCGAGCAGTACTTC. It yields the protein CASSAGGTGAEQYF.

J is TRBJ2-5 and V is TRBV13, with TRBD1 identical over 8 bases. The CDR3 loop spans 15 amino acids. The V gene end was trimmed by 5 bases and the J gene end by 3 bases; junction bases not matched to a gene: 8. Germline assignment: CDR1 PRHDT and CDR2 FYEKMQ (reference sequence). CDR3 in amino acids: CASSLKTGVEETQYF. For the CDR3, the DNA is TGTGCCAGCAGCCTAAAGACAGGGGTGGAAGAGACCCAGTACTTC.

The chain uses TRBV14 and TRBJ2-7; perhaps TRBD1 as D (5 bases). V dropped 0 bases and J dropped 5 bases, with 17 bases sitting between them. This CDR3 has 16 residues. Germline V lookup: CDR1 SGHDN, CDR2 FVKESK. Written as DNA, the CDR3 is TGTGCCAGCAGCCAAGAACGCTACAGGAAGAAGAACGAGCAGTACTTC. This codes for CASSQERYRKKNEQYF.

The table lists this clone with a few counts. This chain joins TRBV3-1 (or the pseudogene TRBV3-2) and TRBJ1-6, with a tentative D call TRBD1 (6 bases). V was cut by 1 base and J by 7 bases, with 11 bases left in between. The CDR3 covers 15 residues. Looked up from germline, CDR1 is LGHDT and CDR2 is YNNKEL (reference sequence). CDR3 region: CASSQAPDRNSPLHF. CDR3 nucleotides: TGTGCCAGCAGCCAAGCACCCGACAGGAATTCACCCCTCCACTTT.

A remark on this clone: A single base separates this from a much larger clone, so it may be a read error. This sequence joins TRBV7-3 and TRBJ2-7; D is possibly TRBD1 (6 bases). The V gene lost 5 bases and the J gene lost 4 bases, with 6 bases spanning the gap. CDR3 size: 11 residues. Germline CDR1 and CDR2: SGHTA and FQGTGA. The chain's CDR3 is CASSTGYEQYF. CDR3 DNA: TGTGCCAGCAGCACAGGGTACGAGCAGTACTTC.

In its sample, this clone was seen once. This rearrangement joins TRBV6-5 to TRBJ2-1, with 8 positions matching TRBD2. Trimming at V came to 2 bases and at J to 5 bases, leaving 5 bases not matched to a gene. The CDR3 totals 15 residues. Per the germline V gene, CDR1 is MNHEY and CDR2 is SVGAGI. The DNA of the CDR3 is TGTGCCAGCAGTTACAGCCCGGGGGGGGACAATGAGCAGTTCTTC. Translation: CASSYSPGGDNEQFF.

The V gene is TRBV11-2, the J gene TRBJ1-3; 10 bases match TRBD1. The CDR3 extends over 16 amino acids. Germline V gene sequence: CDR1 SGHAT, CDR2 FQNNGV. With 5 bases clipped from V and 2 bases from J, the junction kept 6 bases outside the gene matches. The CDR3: CASSRRQGAAGNTIYF. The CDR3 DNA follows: TGTGCCAGCAGCCGCCGACAGGGGGCAGCTGGAAACACCATATATTTT.